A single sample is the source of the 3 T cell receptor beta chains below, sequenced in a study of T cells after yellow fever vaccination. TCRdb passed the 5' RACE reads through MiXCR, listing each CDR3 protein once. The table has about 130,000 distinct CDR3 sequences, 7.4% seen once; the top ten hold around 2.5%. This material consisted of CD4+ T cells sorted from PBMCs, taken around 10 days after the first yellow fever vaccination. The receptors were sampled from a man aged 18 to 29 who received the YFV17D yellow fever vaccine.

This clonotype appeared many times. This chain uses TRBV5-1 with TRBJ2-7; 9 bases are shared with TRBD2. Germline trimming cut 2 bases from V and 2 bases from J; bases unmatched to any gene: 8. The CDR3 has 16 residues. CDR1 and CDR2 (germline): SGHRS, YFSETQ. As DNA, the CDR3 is TGCGCCAGCAGCTTAGCTAGCGGGGCCGCCCCCTACGAGCAGTACTTC. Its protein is CASSLASGAAPYEQYF.

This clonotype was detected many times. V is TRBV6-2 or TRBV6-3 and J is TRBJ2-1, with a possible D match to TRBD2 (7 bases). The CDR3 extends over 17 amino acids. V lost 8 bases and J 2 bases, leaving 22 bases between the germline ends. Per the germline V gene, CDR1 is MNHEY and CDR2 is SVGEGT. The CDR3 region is CASRPGGAPVTYNEQFF. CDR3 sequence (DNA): TGTGCCAGCCGCCCGGGGGGCGCCCCCGTGACCTACAATGAGCAGTTCTTC.

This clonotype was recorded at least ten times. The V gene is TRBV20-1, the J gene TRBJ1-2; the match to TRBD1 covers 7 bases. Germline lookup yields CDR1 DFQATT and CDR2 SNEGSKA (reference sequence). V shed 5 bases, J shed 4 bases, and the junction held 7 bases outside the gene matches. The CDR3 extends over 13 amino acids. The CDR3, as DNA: TGCAGTGCTGGGGACAGCCGATCCTATGGCTACACCTTC. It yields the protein CSAGDSRSYGYTF.